The entry below describes one T cell receptor beta chain. Participant ages covered roughly 18 to 89 years across around 25 US areas. Profiled with immunoSEQ multiplex PCR; TCRdb holds only in-frame clones, not every one. The table has a few hundred thousand clones, approximately 86% seen once. These data originate in a study of blood T cell repertoires in COVID-19. Germline-derived CDR1 and CDR2 are SGHAT and FQNNGV. V dropped 5 bases and J dropped 9 bases, with 23 bases sitting between them. There are 15 residues in the CDR3. Sequencing was carried out using PBMCs or T cells enriched from blood (not recorded which). This chain connects TRBV11-2 to TRBJ2-7; D may be TRBD1 (6 bases). The source of this sequence is a woman in her forties or fifties who had recovered from COVID-19. CDR3 bases: TGTGCCAGCAGCCAACCTACCCGAGCAGGGGCGACGCAGTACTTC. Translation gives CASSQPTRAGATQYF.